The entry that follows covers one TCR beta chain sequence. The antigen is undetermined. Unexposed donor CD4+ T cells date from about 2011-2019, before the COVID-19 pandemic. After 10 to 11 days of culture, CD4+ T cells were isolated. TCRdb's table, derived via immunoSEQ multiplex PCR, lists solely in-frame clones and lacks some. The table shows 20,000 to 25,000 clones, with approximately 80% occurring only once. The CDR3 is 16 residues long. J was trimmed by 4 bases and V by 1 base; bases with no gene match: 10. CDR1 and CDR2 from the germline V gene are SGHDT and YYEEEE. This sample is drawn from a study of CD4 T cells in relation to SARS-CoV-2 and coronaviruses. On the study more broadly: TCR beta CDR3s were sequenced after roughly nine-day antigen culture of PBMCs. Study-level findings and limits: Crossreactive clones expanded significantly less to SARS-CoV-2 than monoreactive clones.

Input material: CD4+ T cells from PBMCs, cultured in vitro. This TCR came from a human donor in good health. The V call is TRBV5-6, the J call TRBJ2-7, with TRBD2 matching over 8 bases. The CDR3 spells CASSLKGFGTSYEQYF. The DNA of the CDR3 is TGTGCCAGCAGCTTGAAAGGGTTCGGGACTAGTTACGAGCAGTACTTC.